This T cell receptor beta chain stems from a study of blood T cell repertoires in COVID-19. Study in general: The United States, Italy and Spain supplied acute and convalescent COVID-19 samples. T cells, B-cell-depleted T cells, or PBMCs provided the cDNA or gDNA that served as material.

CDR3 length equals 13 residues. Looked up from germline, CDR1 is SGHDT and CDR2 is YYEEEE. Trimming removed 2 bases from V and 8 bases from J, with 13 bases in between. This clone was counted a single time. Authors' data handling: Estimated nucleated cell counts came from reference gene primer amplification. Some clones are missing from TCRdb's copy, which holds only in-frame ones; the method was immunoSEQ multiplex PCR. That table is the source of V, J and clone size, and D and trimming were worked out from the DNA. The table has around 140,000 clones, about 79% seen once. In assigning cohorts, the study relied on participant-reported clinical history.

The chain links TRBV5-6 to TRBJ1-2, with D perhaps TRBD1 (5 bases). The sequence was obtained from a woman aged 45 to 65 who had recovered from COVID-19. The sample taken for sequencing was PBMCs or T cells enriched from blood (not recorded which). The CDR3 loop reads CASSFGSGWGYTF. The CDR3 region has the DNA TGTGCCAGCAGCTTCGGCTCAGGGTGGGGCTACACCTTC. The full variable domain, with the rest looked up from reference TRBV5-6 and TRBJ1-2, is DAGVTQSPTHLIKTRGQQVTLRCSPKSGHDTVSWYQQALGQGPQFIFQYYEEEERQRGNFPDRFSGHQFPNYSSELNVNALLLGDSALYLCASSFGSGWGYTFGSGTRLTVV.